A selection of T cell receptor beta chains follows, all from one sample in a study of blood T cell repertoires in COVID-19. Libraries were prepared by immunoSEQ multiplex PCR; TCRdb keeps only in-frame clonotypes and omits some of them. The profile shows around 700,000 clones, about 90% of them singletons. Sequenced material: peripheral blood. Receptors were obtained from a woman under 30 with acute or convalescent COVID-19. The CDR3 runs from the conserved cysteine through the conserved F or W. Each record gives: clone size, J gene, V gene, D gene, CDR3 protein, CDR3 DNA. D genes are given only for firm matches. Clone size, where shown, is once, few, many, or a class for clones that have expanded.

- | TRBJ1-3 | TRBV5-1 | - | CASSFDSPRGTIYF | TGCGCCAGCAGCTTCGATAGCCCCCGTGGCACCATATATTTT
- | TRBJ1-2 | TRBV19 | - | CASSPGLWIQGYGYTF | TGTGCCAGTAGTCCTGGACTGTGGATCCAAGGGTATGGCTACACCTTC
- | TRBJ1-2 | TRBV5-6 | TRBD1 | CASSSRTGSPRIYTF | TGTGCCAGCAGCTCCAGGACAGGTTCCCCTAGGATCTACACCTTC
once | TRBJ2-3 | TRBV9 | TRBD2 | CASSGSGGAYSSTDTQYF | TGTGCCAGCAGCGGCAGCGGGGGGGCCTATTCTAGCACAGATACGCAGTATTTT
- | TRBJ2-2 | TRBV7-3 | - | CASSQGYERELFF | TGTGCCAGCAGTCAGGGATACGAGAGGGAGCTGTTTTTT
- | TRBJ1-3 | TRBV24-1 | TRBD1 | CATSDTGQGSSGNTIYF | TGTGCCACCAGTGATACGGGACAGGGAAGCTCTGGAAACACCATATATTTT
- | TRBJ2-7 | TRBV19 | - | CASSFSDSYEQYF | TGTGCCAGTAGTTTCAGTGATTCCTACGAGCAGTACTTC
- | TRBJ1-2 | TRBV6-5 | TRBD1 | CASSLRDRNYTF | TGTGCCAGCAGCCTCCGGGACAGGAACTACACCTTC
- | TRBJ1-5 | TRBV6-5 | TRBD1 | CASGTGALSNQPQHF | TGTGCCAGCGGGACAGGGGCTCTTAGCAATCAGCCCCAGCATTTT
- | TRBJ2-7 | TRBV5-1 | TRBD1 | CASSLGAGGDEQYF | TGCGCCAGCAGCTTGGGCGCAGGGGGCGACGAGCAGTACTTC
- | TRBJ2-3 | TRBV12-2 | - | CASRAGPYF | TGTGCAAGTCGCGCGGGCCCTTATTTT
- | TRBJ1-1 | TRBV29-1 | - | CSVEDFRGGTEAFF | TGCAGCGTTGAAGATTTCCGGGGGGGCACTGAAGCTTTCTTT
once | TRBJ1-5 | TRBV29-1 | - | CSVEVQGQPQHF | TGCAGCGTTGAAGTACAGGGACAGCCCCAGCATTTT
- | TRBJ1-6 | TRBV5-8 | TRBD1 | CASSTGQGASPLHF | TGTGCCAGCAGCACGGGACAGGGCGCTTCACCCCTCCACTTT
- | TRBJ1-2 | TRBV19 | - | CASSIPRDYGYTF | TGTGCCAGTAGTATCCCCAGGGACTATGGCTACACCTTC
- | TRBJ1-2 | TRBV29-1 | - | CSAPVAGEGYTF | TGCAGCGCCCCCGTGGCAGGGGAAGGCTACACCTTC
- | TRBJ1-2 | TRBV6-5 | - | CASNQRAGGGYTF | TGTGCCAGCAATCAACGGGCCGGGGGTGGCTACACCTTC
- | TRBJ1-1 | TRBV10-3 | - | CALRRRDDTEAFF | TGTGCCTTACGAAGGAGGGATGACACTGAAGCTTTCTTT
- | TRBJ2-1 | TRBV18 | - | CASSPGPSQEQFF | TGTGCCAGCTCACCAGGCCCTTCACAGGAGCAGTTCTTC
- | TRBJ1-1 | TRBV27 | - | CASSVRTASEAFF | TGTGCCAGCAGTGTCAGGACAGCCTCTGAAGCTTTCTTT
- | TRBJ1-4 | TRBV7-2 | - | CASRFGPNEKLFF | TGTGCCAGCAGATTTGGGCCAAATGAAAAACTGTTTTTT
- | TRBJ1-1 | TRBV6-5 | TRBD1 | CASRVDRVNTEAFF | TGTGCCAGCAGAGTCGACAGGGTGAACACTGAAGCTTTCTTT
- | TRBJ1-6 | TRBV4-2 | TRBD1 | CASSPTGTANSPLHF | TGTGCCAGCAGCCCCACCGGGACAGCCAATTCACCCCTCCACTTT
- | TRBJ1-3 | TRBV2 | - | CASRPGGAGNTIYF | TGTGCCAGCAGGCCCGGGGGGGCTGGAAACACCATATATTTT
- | TRBJ1-2 | TRBV7-3 | TRBD1 | CASSRRDSTNYGYTF | TGTGCCAGCAGCCGTCGGGACAGCACTAACTATGGCTACACCTTC
few | TRBJ1-1 | TRBV4-3 | - | CASSHAPLGGEAFF | TGCGCCAGCAGCCACGCCCCTCTAGGGGGTGAAGCTTTCTTT
- | TRBJ2-3 | TRBV9 | TRBD1 | CASSVSGQGSDTQYF | TGTGCCAGCAGCGTATCAGGACAGGGATCAGATACGCAGTATTTT
- | TRBJ1-3 | TRBV18 | TRBD1 | CASSLGQGSGNTIYF | TGTGCCAGCTCCCTCGGACAGGGCTCTGGAAACACCATATATTTT
- | TRBJ1-5 | TRBV18 | TRBD1 | CASSPGQASWPQHF | TGTGCCAGCTCACCCGGACAGGCTTCATGGCCCCAGCATTTT
- | TRBJ1-1 | TRBV19 | - | CASSISLNTEAFF | TGTGCCAGTAGTATAAGCCTGAACACTGAAGCTTTCTTT
- | TRBJ2-2 | TRBV6-5 | - | CASETGSTGELFF | TGTGCCTCCGAGACCGGGTCCACCGGGGAGCTGTTTTTT
- | TRBJ1-1 | TRBV5-1 | - | CASSFQGGGTEAFF | TGCGCCAGCAGCTTTCAGGGTGGTGGGACTGAAGCTTTCTTT
few | TRBJ1-2 | TRBV5-4 | TRBD1 | CASSGTARGYTF | TGTGCCAGCAGCGGGACAGCACGAGGCTACACCTTC
- | TRBJ1-1 | TRBV5-1 | - | CASSYTAGEHTEAFF | TGCGCCAGCAGTTACACCGCGGGTGAGCACACTGAAGCTTTCTTT
once | TRBJ2-4 | TRBV3-1/TRBV3-2 | - | CASSQRGEGDIQYF | TGTGCCAGCAGCCAAAGGGGAGAGGGGGACATTCAGTACTTC
- | TRBJ1-6 | TRBV23-1 | - | CASTTAQGYNSPLHF | TGCGCCAGCACCACCGCGCAGGGTTATAATTCACCCCTCCACTTT
- | TRBJ1-5 | TRBV27 | - | CASSLYQRGNQPQHF | TGTGCCAGCAGTTTATACCAGCGGGGCAATCAGCCCCAGCATTTT
few | TRBJ2-2 | TRBV7-9 | TRBD1 | CASSSPTGAGELFF | TGTGCCAGCAGCTCCCCGACAGGGGCAGGGGAGCTGTTTTTT
once | TRBJ2-3 | TRBV7-9 | TRBD2 | CASSLRRSGGGSTDTQYF | TGTGCCAGCAGCCTCCGCCGGTCTGGCGGGGGGTCCACAGATACGCAGTATTTT
- | TRBJ1-5 | TRBV6-5 | - | CASSYKGAEGHQPQHF | TGTGCCAGCAGTTATAAAGGGGCGGAGGGCCATCAGCCCCAGCATTTT
few | TRBJ1-2 | TRBV5-1 | TRBD1 | CASSSPDRGQNGYTF | TGCGCCAGCAGCTCTCCAGACAGGGGGCAAAATGGCTACACCTTC
- | TRBJ2-1 | TRBV19 | - | CASSIWGDEQFF | TGTGCCAGTAGTATCTGGGGCGATGAGCAGTTCTTC
once | TRBJ1-1 | TRBV14 | - | CASSLVSGFYMNTEAFF | TGTGCCAGCAGTCTAGTCAGTGGATTCTACATGAACACTGAAGCTTTCTTT
- | TRBJ2-1 | TRBV9 | - | CASSVVGDSSTRNEQFF | TGTGCCAGCAGCGTAGTGGGAGACTCATCAACCCGCAATGAGCAGTTCTTC
- | TRBJ1-6 | TRBV7-2 | TRBD1 | CASSLAGQGFSYNSPLHF | TGTGCCAGCAGCTTAGCGGGACAGGGTTTCTCCTATAATTCACCCCTCCACTTT
- | TRBJ1-6 | TRBV5-1 | TRBD1 | CASSPGTVDYNSPLHF | TGCGCCAGCAGCCCTGGGACAGTAGACTATAATTCACCCCTCCACTTT
- | TRBJ1-3 | TRBV7-2 | - | CASSQVGGGNTIYF | TGTGCCAGCAGTCAAGTCGGGGGTGGAAACACCATATATTTT
- | TRBJ1-6 | TRBV7-6 | TRBD1 | CASSIAAGGAHNSPLHF | TGTGCCAGCAGCATCGCGGCAGGGGGCGCCCATAATTCACCCCTCCACTTT
- | TRBJ2-7 | TRBV5-3 | - | CARSFFGRGFSYEQYF | TGTGCCAGAAGCTTCTTCGGGAGAGGTTTCTCCTACGAGCAGTACTTC
- | TRBJ1-6 | TRBV4-3 | - | CASSQVIGAEPIINSPLHF | TGCGCCAGCAGCCAAGTCATAGGGGCCGAACCTATTATCAATTCACCCCTCCACTTT
once | TRBJ1-5 | TRBV10-1 | TRBD1 | CASSENGQGVGNQPQHF | TGCGCCAGCAGTGAGAATGGACAGGGCGTGGGTAATCAGCCCCAGCATTTT
- | TRBJ1-6 | TRBV30 | - | CAWRVARRRLYNSPLHF | TGTGCCTGGAGGGTAGCACGCCGGCGGCTCTATAATTCACCCCTCCACTTT
- | TRBJ2-7 | TRBV7-2 | - | CASSLGVNRVLDEQYF | TGTGCCAGCAGCCTAGGGGTTAACAGGGTCTTGGACGAGCAGTACTTC